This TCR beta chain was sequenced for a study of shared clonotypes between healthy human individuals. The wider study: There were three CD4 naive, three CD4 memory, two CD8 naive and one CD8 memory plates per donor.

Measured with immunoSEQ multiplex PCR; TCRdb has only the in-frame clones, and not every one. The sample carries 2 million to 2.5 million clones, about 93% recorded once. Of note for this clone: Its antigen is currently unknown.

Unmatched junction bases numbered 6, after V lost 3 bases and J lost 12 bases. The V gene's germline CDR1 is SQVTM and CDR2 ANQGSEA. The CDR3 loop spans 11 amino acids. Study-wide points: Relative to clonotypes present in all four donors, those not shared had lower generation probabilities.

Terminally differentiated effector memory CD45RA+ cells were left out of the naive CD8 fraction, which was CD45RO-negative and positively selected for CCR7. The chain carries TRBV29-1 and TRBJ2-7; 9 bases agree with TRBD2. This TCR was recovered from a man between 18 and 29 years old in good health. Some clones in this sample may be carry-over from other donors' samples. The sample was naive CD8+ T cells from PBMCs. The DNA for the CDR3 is TGCAGCGTTGATAGCGGGGGAGAGGTGTACTTC. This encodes CSVDSGGEVYF.